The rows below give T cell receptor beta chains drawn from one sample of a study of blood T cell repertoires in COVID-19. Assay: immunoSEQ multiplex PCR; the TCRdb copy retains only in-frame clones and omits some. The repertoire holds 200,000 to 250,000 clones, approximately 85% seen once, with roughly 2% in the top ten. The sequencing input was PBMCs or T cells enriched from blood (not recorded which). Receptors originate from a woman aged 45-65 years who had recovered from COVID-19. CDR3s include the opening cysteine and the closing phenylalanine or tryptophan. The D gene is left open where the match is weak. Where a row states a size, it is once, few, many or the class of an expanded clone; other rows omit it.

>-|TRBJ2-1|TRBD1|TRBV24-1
CATSHGQESSYNEQFF
TGTGCCACCAGTCACGGACAGGAGAGCTCCTACAATGAGCAGTTCTTC
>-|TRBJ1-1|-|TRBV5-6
CASSFSGVTEAFF
TGTGCCAGCAGCTTTTCAGGGGTTACTGAAGCTTTCTTT
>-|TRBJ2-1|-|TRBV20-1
CSATAANEQFF
TGCAGTGCGACTGCCGCGAATGAGCAGTTCTTC
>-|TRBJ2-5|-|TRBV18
CASSPPGLQGGETQYF
TGTGCCAGCTCACCACCGGGGTTACAGGGTGGAGAGACCCAGTACTTC
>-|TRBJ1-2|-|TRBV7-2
CASSLDGSIIYGYTF
TGTGCCAGCAGCTTAGATGGCAGTATCATCTATGGCTACACCTTC
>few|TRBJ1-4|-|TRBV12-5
CASAKAGGNEKLFF
TGTGCTAGTGCTAAGGCAGGTGGTAATGAAAAACTGTTTTTT
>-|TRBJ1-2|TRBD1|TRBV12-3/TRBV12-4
CAIGTEAVGGYTF
TGTGCCATCGGGACAGAAGCCGTAGGGGGCTACACCTTC
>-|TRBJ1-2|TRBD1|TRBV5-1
CASSLGQGFNYGYTF
TGCGCCAGCAGCTTGGGACAGGGTTTCAACTATGGCTACACCTTC
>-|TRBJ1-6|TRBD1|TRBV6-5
CASTTGTDNSPLHF
TGTGCCAGCACGACCGGGACAGATAATTCACCCCTCCACTTT
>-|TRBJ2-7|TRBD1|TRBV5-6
CASSYDRGIEQYF
TGTGCCAGCAGCTACGACAGGGGCATCGAGCAGTACTTC
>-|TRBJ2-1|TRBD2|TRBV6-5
CASSYSPGLAYNEQFF
TGTGCCAGCAGTTACTCCCCGGGACTAGCCTACAATGAGCAGTTCTTC
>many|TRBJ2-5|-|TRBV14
CASSRSSVLWETQYF
TGTGCCAGCAGCCGTTCTAGCGTACTGTGGGAGACCCAGTACTTC
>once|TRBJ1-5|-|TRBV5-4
CASSAWGDRNQPQHF
TGTGCCAGCAGCGCCTGGGGAGATCGCAATCAGCCCCAGCATTTT
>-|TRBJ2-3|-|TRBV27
CASSLLYPEGADTQYF
TGTGCCAGCAGTTTATTGTACCCCGAGGGTGCAGATACGCAGTATTTT
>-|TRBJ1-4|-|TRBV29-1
CSAAGTTNEKLFF
TGCAGCGCCGCAGGAACAACTAATGAAAAACTGTTTTTT
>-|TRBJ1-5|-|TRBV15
CATRMDPGANQPQHF
TGTGCCACCAGGATGGACCCGGGAGCGAATCAGCCCCAGCATTTT
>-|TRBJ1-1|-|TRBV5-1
CASSFRGNTEAFF
TGCGCCAGCAGCTTTAGGGGGAACACTGAAGCTTTCTTT
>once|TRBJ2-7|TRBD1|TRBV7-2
CASSSGTGVYEQYF
TGTGCCAGCAGCTCCGGGACAGGGGTTTACGAGCAGTACTTC
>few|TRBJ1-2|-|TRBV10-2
CASSEAGGGSRVGTF
TGCGCCAGCAGTGAGGCGGGTGGGGGCAGCCGCGTCGGGACCTTC
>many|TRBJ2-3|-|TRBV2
CASSAAGDTDTQYF
TGTGCCAGCAGTGCAGCAGGGGACACAGATACGCAGTATTTT
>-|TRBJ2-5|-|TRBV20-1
CSADTEETQYF
TGCAGTGCGGACACGGAAGAGACCCAGTACTTC
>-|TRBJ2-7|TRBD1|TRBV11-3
CASSFGTGPGEQYF
TGTGCCAGCAGTTTCGGGACAGGACCTGGCGAGCAGTACTTC
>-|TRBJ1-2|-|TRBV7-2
CASSKTGYGYTF
TGTGCCAGCAGCAAGACAGGATACGGCTACACCTTC
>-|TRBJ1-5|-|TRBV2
CASSPGQVPNQPQHF
TGTGCCAGCAGTCCGGGACAAGTACCCAATCAGCCCCAGCATTTT
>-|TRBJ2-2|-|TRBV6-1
CASSERGLAGWETGELFF
TGTGCCAGCAGTGAAAGGGGGCTAGCGGGCTGGGAGACCGGGGAGCTGTTTTTT
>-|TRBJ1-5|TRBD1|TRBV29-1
CSVQRDSCNQPQHF
TGCAGCGTTCAAAGGGACAGTTGCAATCAGCCCCAGCATTTT
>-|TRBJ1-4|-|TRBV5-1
CASSLVQQGNNEKLFF
TGCGCCAGCAGCTTGGTCCAGCAGGGGAATAATGAAAAACTGTTTTTT
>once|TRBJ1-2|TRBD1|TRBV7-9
CASRSNRGKYYGYTF
TGTGCCAGCAGATCAAACAGGGGGAAATACTATGGCTACACCTTC
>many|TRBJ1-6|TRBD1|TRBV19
CASSSVRTKLQGTNSPLHF
TGTGCCAGTAGCTCCGTCAGAACTAAATTACAGGGGACGAATTCACCCCTCCACTTT
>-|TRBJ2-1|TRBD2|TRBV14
CASSQDNSGPYYNEQFF
TGTGCCAGCAGCCAAGATAATAGCGGGCCATACTACAATGAGCAGTTCTTC
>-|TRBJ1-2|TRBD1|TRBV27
CASSSETGWRRDGYTF
TGTGCCAGCAGTTCAGAGACAGGGTGGAGGCGGGATGGCTACACCTTC
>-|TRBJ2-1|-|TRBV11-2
CASSPIQGGQGNEQFF
TGTGCCAGCAGCCCAATACAGGGGGGGCAGGGAAATGAGCAGTTCTTC
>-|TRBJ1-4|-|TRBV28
CASSPRTVPEKLFF
TGTGCCAGCAGTCCAAGGACAGTCCCCGAAAAACTGTTTTTT
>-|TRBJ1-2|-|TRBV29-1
CSVEEMKAAGGYTF
TGCAGCGTTGAAGAGATGAAAGCTGCGGGGGGCTACACCTTC
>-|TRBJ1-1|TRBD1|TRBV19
CASHQPAGGGTEAFF
TGTGCCAGTCACCAACCTGCAGGGGGCGGAACTGAAGCTTTCTTT
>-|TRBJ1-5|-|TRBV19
CASTNPGRDFHF
TGTGCCAGTACGAACCCAGGACGGGACTTCCATTTT